Following are 27 T cell receptor beta chains from one sample sequenced in a study of cytomegalovirus exposure and HLA in healthy donors. Primers: 60 Vbeta forward and 13 Jbeta reverse. Only in-frame clones appear in the TCRdb table, and some are missing; sequencing was by immunoSEQ multiplex PCR. The repertoire holds approximately 100,000 clones, with about 75% as singletons. The sequencing sample was made of PBMCs. These receptors came from a male donor in good health and CMV-seropositive.

The CDR3: CASSLQGASGYTF. As DNA, the CDR3 is TGTGCCAGCAGCTTACAGGGGGCTTCTGGCTACACCTTC. The chain joins TRBV5-4 to TRBJ1-2, with 9 nucleotides matching TRBD1. This CDR3 region has 13 residues. Germline CDR1 SGHNT, CDR2 YYREEE (reference sequence). J was trimmed by 7 bases and V by 2 bases; bases with no gene match: 3.

V gene TRBV9 combines with J gene TRBJ2-3; no definite D call. There are 11 residues in the CDR3. V lost 2 bases to trimming and J lost 5 bases, with 3 bases between them. The germline V gene has CDR1 SGDLS and CDR2 YYNGEE. CDR3 region: CASSVQDTQYF. DNA for the CDR3: TGTGCCAGCAGCGTCCAAGATACGCAGTATTTT.

The chain combines TRBV5-4 with TRBJ2-4, with 8 bases matching TRBD1. Trimming took 4 bases from V and 4 from J; bases not matched to a gene: 7. CDR3 length: 15 residues. CDR1 is SGHNT, CDR2 YYREEE, per germline (reference sequence). CDR3 in amino acids: CASSRTGIRKNIQYF. The CDR3, as DNA: TGTGCCAGCAGCCGGACAGGGATTAGAAAAAACATTCAGTACTTC.

The rearrangement links TRBV7-2 to TRBJ1-1; TRBD1 is a possible D gene (6 bases). The V end was cut by 3 bases, the J end by 4 bases, with 9 bases between. Germline V gene data show CDR1 as SGHTA and CDR2 as FQGNSA. The CDR3 has 13 amino acids. CDR3 DNA sequence: TGTGCCAGCAGCTTCGGGGGGCTCACTGAAGCTTTCTTT. Amino acids: CASSFGGLTEAFF.

The CDR3 loop reads CASGQTPGTGDGYTF. As DNA, the CDR3 is TGTGCTAGTGGGCAGACGCCCGGGACAGGGGATGGCTACACCTTC. The gene calls are TRBV12-5 and TRBJ1-2, with 10 nucleotides matching TRBD1. The length of the CDR3 is 15 residues. The V gene's germline CDR1 is LGHNT and CDR2 FRNRAP. With 6 bases clipped from V and 6 bases from J, the junction kept 10 bases outside the gene matches.

V gene TRBV6-5 combines with J gene TRBJ1-1; no reliable D call. The length of the CDR3 is 13 residues. The germline CDR1 and CDR2 sequences are MNHEY and SVGAGI. V lost 5 bases to trimming and J lost 7 bases, with 14 bases between them. Here the CDR3 DNA reads TGTGCCAGCAGTAAAGACGGAGCTCGTGAAGCTTTCTTT. It yields the protein CASSKDGAREAFF.

The V and J genes are TRBV5-1 and TRBJ2-4; 8 bases fit TRBD1. V shed 4 bases, J shed 6 bases, and the junction held 12 bases outside the gene matches. The CDR3 consists of 16 residues. From germline, CDR1 is SGHRS and CDR2 YFSETQ. CDR3 region: CASSTGQGRVGNIQYF. Here the CDR3 DNA reads TGCGCCAGCAGCACTGGACAGGGAAGGGTGGGAAACATTCAGTACTTC.

The chain couples TRBV6-1 to TRBJ1-1; TRBD1 might be the D (5 bases). V lost 7 bases and J 5 bases, leaving 14 bases between the germline ends. The CDR3 consists of 13 residues. Germline V gene data show CDR1 as MNHNS and CDR2 as SASEGT. Here the CDR3 DNA reads TGTGCCAGCAACGGGCAGGGTGGGACTGAAGCTTTCTTT. Translated, it gives CASNGQGGTEAFF.

The chain recombines TRBV7-8 with TRBJ1-5; 10 bases are shared with TRBD1. The V segment lost 5 bases and the J segment 7 bases; nucleotides outside the gene matches: 5. There are 14 residues in the CDR3. Germline CDR1 SGHVS, CDR2 FQNEAQ. This CDR3 reads CASSPGQGNQPQHF. DNA of the CDR3: TGTGCCAGCAGCCCGGGACAGGGGAACCAGCCCCAGCATTTT.

The V gene is TRBV19, the J gene TRBJ1-1, with 8 bases that match TRBD1. Per the germline V gene, CDR1 is LNHDA and CDR2 is SQIVND (reference sequence). The length of the CDR3 is 14 residues. V shed 7 bases and J 11 bases; nucleotides not matched to a gene: 15. The CDR3 DNA sequence: TGTGCCAGTACCACGACAGGGGCATGGGGGGGCGCTTTCTTT. It codes for CASTTTGAWGGAFF.

Worth noting for this clone: The identical CDR3 is also encoded by other nucleotide sequences in the sample. V is TRBV29-1 and J is TRBJ1-1, with D possibly TRBD1 on 5 matching bases. Germline V gene data show CDR1 as SQVTM and CDR2 as ANQGSEA. V was shortened by 5 bases and J by 5 bases, with 9 bases between the two germline ends. CDR3 length: 11 amino acids. For the CDR3, the DNA is TGCAGCGTTTCCAGGGATACTGAAGCTTTCTTT. Its protein product is CSVSRDTEAFF.

The chain has TRBV19 and TRBJ2-1, with 12 bases identical to TRBD1. This CDR3 has 16 amino acids. Germline CDR1 LNHDA, CDR2 SQIVND (reference sequence). V was pared by 7 bases and J by 9 bases, with 13 bases of the junction left unmatched. The chain's CDR3 is CASTIGGTGGFSEQFF. In DNA, the CDR3 is TGTGCCAGTACCATAGGTGGGACAGGGGGCTTTAGTGAGCAGTTCTTC.

Here the CDR3 reads CASSPQTGREQYF. The CDR3 bases are TGTGCCAGCAGCCCGCAGACAGGGCGGGAGCAGTACTTC. This chain links TRBV9 with TRBJ2-7, with 7 nucleotides matching TRBD1. This CDR3 comprises 13 residues. In germline, CDR1 is SGDLS, CDR2 YYNGEE. After removal of 4 bases from V and 7 bases from J, the junction contained 8 bases not matched to a gene.

The chain couples TRBV19 to TRBJ2-5, with 8 bases fitting TRBD2. V trimming: 5 bases; J trimming: 0 bases; junction bases outside the gene matches: 11. The CDR3 is 17 residues long. Germline values: CDR1 LNHDA, CDR2 SQIVND (reference sequence). The CDR3: CASSPGGRGAYQETQYF. CDR3 nucleotide sequence: TGTGCCAGTAGTCCCGGTGGGCGGGGGGCCTACCAAGAGACCCAGTACTTC.

The chain couples TRBV9 to TRBJ2-3; TRBD1 matches at 8 bases. With V trimmed by 0 bases and J by 5 bases, 5 bases remained unmatched. Germline CDR1 SGDLS, CDR2 YYNGEE. CDR3 length: 15 residues. CDR3 bases: TGTGCCAGCAGCGTAGTGAGACAGGGGAGAGATACGCAGTATTTT. It translates to CASSVVRQGRDTQYF.

This chain uses TRBV7-7 with TRBJ2-2; no clear D gene. The CDR3 length is 14 residues. Trimming removed 1 base at V and 4 bases at J, with 7 bases between. Germline loops: CDR1 SSHAT, CDR2 FNYEAQ (reference sequence). The CDR3 sequence: CASSLGASTGELFF. CDR3 DNA: TGTGCCAGCAGCTTAGGGGCCAGCACCGGGGAGCTGTTTTTT.

The chain combines TRBV7-6 with TRBJ1-2; D is perhaps TRBD1 (6 bases). Trimming cost V 1 base and J 8 bases, with 11 bases left between them. Germline CDR1 reads SGHVS; CDR2 reads FNYEAQ. The CDR3 is 13 amino acids. In nucleotides, the CDR3 is TGTGCCAGCAGCTTAGTAGCAGGGGACGGCTACACCTTC. It codes for CASSLVAGDGYTF.

CDR3 sequence: CASSAAGVHTEAFF. The CDR3 DNA reads as TGTGCCAGCAGCGCAGCAGGGGTGCACACTGAAGCTTTCTTT. The chain is built from TRBV7-2 and TRBJ1-1; maybe TRBD1 (6 bases). The V gene lost 5 bases and the J gene lost 3 bases, with 13 bases spanning the gap. The CDR3 totals 14 residues. The germline V gene has CDR1 SGHTA and CDR2 FQGNSA.

The chain carries TRBV2 and TRBJ2-7; D uncertain. Trimming removed 2 bases at V and 5 bases at J, with 16 bases between. The CDR3 consists of 15 residues. Germline assignment: CDR1 SNHLY and CDR2 FYNNEI. CDR3 sequence: CASSELASRSDEQYF. As DNA, the CDR3 is TGTGCCAGCAGTGAATTAGCCTCCCGTTCGGACGAGCAGTACTTC.

The V and J genes are TRBV7-9 and TRBJ1-5, with D maybe TRBD1 (5 bases). The germline CDR1 and CDR2 sequences are SEHNR and FQNEAQ (reference sequence). With 1 base removed from V and 4 bases from J, the gap between germline ends came to 8 bases. This CDR3 region has 14 residues. In nucleotides, the CDR3 is TGTGCCAGCAGCTTAGTGGGGGGGAATCAGCCCCAGCATTTT. Amino acids: CASSLVGGNQPQHF.

This clone came up a few times. The chain couples TRBV6-1 to TRBJ2-3; 7 bases line up with TRBD2. CDR1 is MNHNS, CDR2 SASEGT, per germline. V lost 6 bases to trimming and J lost 6 bases; unmatched junction nucleotides: 9. The CDR3 length is 14 residues. DNA for the CDR3: TGTGCCAGCAGCCTCGGTATTAGCGGGGATACGCAGTATTTT. It translates to CASSLGISGDTQYF.

The chain links TRBV20-1 to TRBJ2-7, with D perhaps matching TRBD1 (6 bases). Trimming shortened V by 4 bases and J by 6 bases, and 10 bases separated the two germline ends. The CDR3 sequence is 11 residues long. Germline V gives CDR1 DFQATT, CDR2 SNEGSKA (reference sequence). CDR3 in amino acids: CSANRVREQYF. The CDR3 DNA is TGCAGTGCTAACAGGGTTCGCGAGCAGTACTTC.

The chain uses TRBV7-9 and TRBJ2-3; maybe TRBD2 (6 bases). CDR1 and CDR2 (germline): SEHNR, FQNEAQ (reference sequence). V lost 5 bases, J lost 7 bases, and 31 bases lay in between. The CDR3 runs to 19 residues. CDR3 DNA: TGTGCCAGCAGCACCGAGAAGGTTGGCATCGGTCGGAGGGCATATACGCAGTATTTT. The encoded protein is CASSTEKVGIGRRAYTQYF.

The chain combines TRBV7-6 with TRBJ2-1; TRBD2 might be the D (6 bases). CDR1 and CDR2 (germline): SGHVS, FNYEAQ. Trimming pared 5 bases from V and 7 bases from J, leaving 9 bases between. This CDR3 has 12 residues. CDR3 nucleotide sequence: TGTGCCAGCAGCCCAGGGAGGAATGAGCAGTTCTTC. Translation gives CASSPGRNEQFF. Full variable domain (rest looked up from reference TRBV7-6 and TRBJ2-1): GAGVSQSPRYKVTKRGQDVALRCDPISGHVSLYWYRQALGQGPEFLTYFNYEAQQDKSGLPNDRFSAERPEGSISTLTIQRTEQRDSAMYRCASSPGRNEQFFGPGTRLTVL.

This rearrangement joins TRBV4-1 to TRBJ1-1; D perhaps matches TRBD1 (6 bases). The CDR3 has 14 residues. Germline V gives CDR1 MGHRA, CDR2 YSYEKL. V was pared by 5 bases and J by 11 bases, with 21 bases between. CDR3 residues: CASSERQAGGQAFF. The CDR3 coding sequence is TGCGCCAGCAGCGAAAGACAGGCAGGTGGGCAGGCTTTCTTT.

The chain recombines TRBV19 with TRBJ2-7; 9 positions agree with TRBD2. The germline V gene has CDR1 LNHDA and CDR2 SQIVND (reference sequence). Trimming cost V 8 bases and J 4 bases; bases outside gene matches: 12. This CDR3 is built from 15 residues. The DNA for the CDR3 is TGTGCCAGTTCGAATGCGGGGGGGGACGGGTACGAGCAGTACTTC. Its protein product is CASSNAGGDGYEQYF.

This sequence joins TRBV5-1 and TRBJ1-4; D remains ambiguous. There are 13 residues in the CDR3. Deletions cut 0 bases from V and 8 bases from J, with 8 bases between. Germline CDR1 and CDR2: SGHRS and YFSETQ. CDR3 in amino acids: CASSLAGREKLFF. The CDR3 bases are TGCGCCAGCAGCTTGGCCGGGAGGGAAAAACTGTTTTTT.